The 8 T cell receptor beta chains reported below all come from one sample, sequenced in a study of blood T cell repertoires in COVID-19. Sequenced by immunoSEQ multiplex PCR; TCRdb stores in-frame clones only, minus some. The sample contains some 260,000 clones, roughly 84% of which appear only once. The sequencing input was peripheral blood. These receptors all come from a woman aged 35 to 49 with active or convalescent COVID-19.

This clone came up a few times. This chain uses TRBV30 with TRBJ2-2; maybe TRBD2 (5 bases). Germline CDR1 GTSNPN, CDR2 SVGIG (reference sequence). Between the trimmed V and J ends, which lost 2 bases and 5 bases, there was a span of 15 bases. This CDR3 has 15 amino acids. In nucleotides, the CDR3 is TGTGCCTGGAGTATATTAAGGAGAGGGACCGGGGAGCTGTTTTTT. Its translation: CAWSILRRGTGELFF.

The CDR3 spells CASSLDRGTEAFF. The CDR3 DNA follows: TGCGCCAGCAGCCTGGACAGGGGCACTGAAGCTTTCTTT. The V call is TRBV10-1, the J call TRBJ1-1; 9 bases agree with TRBD1. Germline V lookup: CDR1 WNHNN, CDR2 SYGVQD (reference sequence). J gave up 4 bases and V 6 bases, and 3 bases lay outside the gene matches. This CDR3 is built from 13 residues.

The chain uses TRBV10-1 and TRBJ1-4; D perhaps matches TRBD1 (5 bases). Germline CDR1 and CDR2: WNHNN and SYGVQD (reference sequence). V lost 2 bases and J lost 0, with 7 bases in between. The CDR3 is 15 amino acids. DNA for the CDR3: TGCGCCAGCAGTGAGACAGGAACAACTAATGAAAAACTGTTTTTT. Its translation: CASSETGTTNEKLFF.

This rearrangement joins TRBV4-1 to TRBJ2-7; D unclear. The CDR3 consists of 15 residues. The germline gives CDR1 MGHRA, CDR2 YSYEKL. Deletions cut 1 base from V and 0 bases from J, with 10 bases between. CDR3 residues: CASSQGTVSSYEQYF. DNA of the CDR3: TGCGCCAGCAGCCAAGGAACGGTTAGCTCCTACGAGCAGTACTTC.

The chain is built from TRBV5-8 and TRBJ2-7; 7 positions agree with TRBD1. This CDR3 has 10 residues. After removal of 4 bases from V and 9 bases from J, the junction contained 1 base not matched to a gene. Germline V gene lookup returns CDR1 SGHTS and CDR2 YDEGEE. DNA of the CDR3: TGTGCCAGCAGCCCAGGGGGGCAGTACGTC. This translates into CASSPGGQYV.

This clone was found many times. The rearrangement links TRBV3-1 (or the pseudogene TRBV3-2) to TRBJ2-5; a possible D gene is TRBD1 (6 bases). V lost 6 bases, J lost 5 bases, and 16 bases lay in between. The CDR3 sequence is 14 residues long. CDR1 is LGHDT, CDR2 YNNKEL, per germline (reference sequence). CDR3 residues: CASRLTSGEETQYF. The CDR3 DNA reads as TGTGCCAGCAGACTTACTTCAGGGGAGGAGACCCAGTACTTC.

This rearrangement joins TRBV15 to TRBJ1-1; unclear D gene. Trimming pared 0 bases from V and 7 bases from J, leaving 9 bases between. From germline, CDR1 is LNHNV and CDR2 YYDKDF (reference sequence). The CDR3 is 13 residues long. The CDR3 sequence: CATSRDLDFEAFF. CDR3 sequence (DNA): TGTGCCACCAGCAGAGACTTGGACTTTGAAGCTTTCTTT.

This chain links TRBV14 with TRBJ2-5; TRBD2 agrees at 9 bases. This CDR3 contains 16 residues. The V gene's germline CDR1 is SGHDN and CDR2 FVKESK. Unmatched junction bases numbered 8, after V lost 1 base and J lost 5 bases. CDR3 bases: TGTGCCAGCAGCCAAGGACTAGCGGCGATAGGGGAGACCCAGTACTTC. This encodes CASSQGLAAIGETQYF.